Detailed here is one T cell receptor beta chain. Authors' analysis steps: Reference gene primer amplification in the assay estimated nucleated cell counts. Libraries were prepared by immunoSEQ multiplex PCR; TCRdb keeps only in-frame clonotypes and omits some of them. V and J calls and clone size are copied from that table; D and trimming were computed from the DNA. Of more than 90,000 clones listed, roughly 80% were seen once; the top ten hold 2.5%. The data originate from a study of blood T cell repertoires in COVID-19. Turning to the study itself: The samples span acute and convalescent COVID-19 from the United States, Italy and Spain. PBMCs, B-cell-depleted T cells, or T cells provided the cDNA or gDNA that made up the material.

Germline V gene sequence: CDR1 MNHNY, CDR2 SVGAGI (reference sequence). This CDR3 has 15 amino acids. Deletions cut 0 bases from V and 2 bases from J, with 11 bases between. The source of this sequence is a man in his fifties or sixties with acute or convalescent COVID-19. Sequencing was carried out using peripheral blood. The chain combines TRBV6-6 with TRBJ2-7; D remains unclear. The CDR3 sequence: CASSYSTPSPYEQYF. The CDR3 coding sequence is TGTGCCAGCAGTTACTCGACACCATCCCCCTACGAGCAGTACTTC.